This passage covers 10 T cell receptor beta chains from one sample sequenced in a study of cytomegalovirus exposure and HLA in healthy donors. The PCR was carried out with 60 Vbeta primers and 13 Jbeta primers. TCRdb's copy holds only in-frame clones and misses some; the assay was immunoSEQ multiplex PCR. The data hold 180,000 or so clones, with around 74% observed a single time. Sample: PBMCs. The source of these receptors is a male donor in good health and CMV-seronegative.

V gene TRBV28 combines with J gene TRBJ1-5; weak D call: TRBD1 (5 bases). CDR3 length: 13 residues. V lost 3 bases, J lost 4 bases, and 7 bases lay in between. Germline V CDR1 and CDR2: MDHEN, SYDVKM. In nucleotides, the CDR3 is TGTGCCAGCAGTTTCGACAGTAATCAGCCCCAGCATTTT. Its protein is CASSFDSNQPQHF.

The chain uses TRBV4-1 and TRBJ2-7, with 8 positions matching TRBD1. The CDR3 sequence is 14 residues long. The germline V gene encodes CDR1 MGHRA and CDR2 YSYEKL. Trimming removed 3 bases from V and 5 bases from J; junction bases left unmatched: 6. The chain's CDR3 is CASSQPGTGHEQYF. The DNA of the CDR3 is TGCGCCAGCAGCCAGCCCGGGACAGGCCACGAGCAGTACTTC.

The chain joins TRBV20-1 to TRBJ1-2, with no clear D. Trimming left V 3 bases short and J 5 bases short, with 7 bases between. The CDR3 covers 11 residues. CDR1 and CDR2 (germline): DFQATT, SNEGSKA (reference sequence). CDR3 in amino acids: CSASMTYGYTF. CDR3 nucleotides: TGCAGTGCTAGCATGACTTATGGCTACACCTTC.

The gene calls are TRBV5-1 and TRBJ2-6; no clear D gene. CDR1 SGHRS and CDR2 YFSETQ come from the germline V gene. The CDR3 contains 17 residues. Trimming removed 0 bases from V and 4 bases from J, with 14 bases in between. CDR3 in DNA: TGCGCCAGCAGCTTGGAATCTGAGGTTCCCGGGGCCAACGTCCTGACTTTC. It encodes CASSLESEVPGANVLTF.

The V call is TRBV6-5, the J call TRBJ1-5, with D possibly TRBD1 on 6 matching bases. CDR1 and CDR2 from the germline V gene are MNHEY and SVGAGI. V was cut by 5 bases and J by 6 bases, with 14 bases left in between. The length of the CDR3 is 14 residues. CDR3 loop: CASSLLIRGQPQHF. The CDR3 DNA is TGTGCCAGCAGTCTCCTGATCAGGGGTCAGCCCCAGCATTTT.

The chain carries TRBV6-5 and TRBJ1-4, with 7 bases identical to TRBD1. Germline V CDR1 and CDR2: MNHEY, SVGAGI. The CDR3 runs to 16 residues. With 2 bases clipped from V and 4 bases from J, the junction kept 7 bases outside the gene matches. The CDR3 DNA reads as TGTGCCAGCAGTTACGCCCCCGGGACAGTTAATGAAAAACTGTTTTTT. Translated, it gives CASSYAPGTVNEKLFF.

The chain employs TRBV28 and TRBJ1-1; 8 bases are a match to TRBD1. Germline CDR1 and CDR2: MDHEN and SYDVKM. CDR3 length: 15 amino acids. The trim removed 11 bases at V and 5 bases at J, leaving 16 bases unmatched. The CDR3 region is CAANTQGAGWTEAFF. The CDR3, as DNA: TGTGCCGCTAATACGCAGGGGGCGGGTTGGACTGAAGCTTTCTTT.

The V gene is TRBV29-1, the J gene TRBJ2-5; 10 positions match TRBD1. The V gene end was trimmed by 7 bases and the J gene end by 4 bases; junction bases not matched to a gene: 12. Per germline, CDR1 SQVTM and CDR2 ANQGSEA. The CDR3 totals 15 residues. In DNA form, the CDR3 reads TGCAGCGGTTCGGGACAGGGGCTCGGCGGAGAGACCCAGTACTTC. This encodes CSGSGQGLGGETQYF.

The chain uses TRBV9 and TRBJ1-6, with unresolved D. V was clipped by 3 bases and J by 0 bases, with 10 bases between them. The CDR3 length is 16 residues. Germline V gives CDR1 SGDLS, CDR2 YYNGEE. For the CDR3, the DNA is TGTGCCAGCAGCGCGGTAGGGAGCTCCTATAATTCACCCCTCCACTTT. Encoded protein: CASSAVGSSYNSPLHF.

This chain connects TRBV6-1 to TRBJ1-2; no clear D gene. This CDR3 is 13 amino acids long. Trimming took 5 bases from V and 5 from J, leaving 12 bases between them. Germline V gene sequence: CDR1 MNHNS, CDR2 SASEGT. The CDR3 nucleotides are TGTGCCAGCAGTTTGACGGGGTTATATGGCTACACCTTC. Translating it yields CASSLTGLYGYTF.